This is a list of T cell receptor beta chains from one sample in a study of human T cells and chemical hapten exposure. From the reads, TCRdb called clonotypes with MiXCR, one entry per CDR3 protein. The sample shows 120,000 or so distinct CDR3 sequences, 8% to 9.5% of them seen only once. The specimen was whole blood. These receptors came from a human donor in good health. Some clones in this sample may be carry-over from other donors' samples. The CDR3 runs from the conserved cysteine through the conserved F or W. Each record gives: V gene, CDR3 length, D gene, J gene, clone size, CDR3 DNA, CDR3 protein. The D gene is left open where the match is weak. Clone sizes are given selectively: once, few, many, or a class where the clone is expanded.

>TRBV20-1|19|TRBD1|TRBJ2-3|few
TGCAGTGCTAGCCCTCTCGGAGGTCGAAGGGGGCGACGGACAGATACGCAGTATTTT
CSASPLGGRRGRRTDTQYF
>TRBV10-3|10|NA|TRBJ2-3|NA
TGTGCCACCCTTCAGGGTACGCAGTATTTT
CATLQGTQYF
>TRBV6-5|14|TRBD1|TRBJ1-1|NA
TGTGCCAGCAGCCCCTACCGGGACAGGGGGAGGGCTTTCTTT
CASSPYRDRGRAFF
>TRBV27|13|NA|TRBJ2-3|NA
TGTGCCAGCAGGATAACAGGGACAGATACGCAGTATTTT
CASRITGTDTQYF
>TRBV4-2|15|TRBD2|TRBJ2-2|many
TGTGCCAGCAGCCAACAAGCGGGAGATACCGGGGAGCTGTTTTTT
CASSQQAGDTGELFF
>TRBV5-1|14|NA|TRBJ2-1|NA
TGCGCCAGCAGCTTGGAAACTAATTACAATGAGCAGTTCTTC
CASSLETNYNEQFF
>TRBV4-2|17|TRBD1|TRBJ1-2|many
TGTGCCAGCAGCCAGTTAATAGCGGAGGTGACAGGGGACGGCTACACCTTC
CASSQLIAEVTGDGYTF
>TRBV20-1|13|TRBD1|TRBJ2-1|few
TGCAGTTCCCCGGGACAGGCGATCAATGAGCAGTTCTTC
CSSPGQAINEQFF
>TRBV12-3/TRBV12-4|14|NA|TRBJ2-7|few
TGTGCCAGCAGGGGTGCCTTAGGGGCCTACGAGCAGTACTTC
CASRGALGAYEQYF
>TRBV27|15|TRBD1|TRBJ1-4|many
TGTGCCAGCAGTTCCGCCGGGACAGGGGAAGAAAAACTGTTTTTT
CASSSAGTGEEKLFF
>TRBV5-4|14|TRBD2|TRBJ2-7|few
TGTGCCAGCAGCTATGGGACTAGTTCCTACGAGCAGTACTTC
CASSYGTSSYEQYF
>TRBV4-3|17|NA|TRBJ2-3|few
TGCGCCAGCAGCCAAGAGATACAGGGCAGAAACACAGATACGCAGTATTTT
CASSQEIQGRNTDTQYF
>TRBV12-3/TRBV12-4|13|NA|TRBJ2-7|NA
TGTGCCAGCAGTTTAGACCCGAACTACGAGCAGTACTTC
CASSLDPNYEQYF
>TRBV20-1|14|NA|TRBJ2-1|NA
TGCAGTGCTAGTCTGGGGAGCTCCTACAATGAGCAGTTCTTC
CSASLGSSYNEQFF
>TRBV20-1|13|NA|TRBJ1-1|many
TGCAGTTCGGATTTGAACTTGGACACTGAAGCTTTCTTT
CSSDLNLDTEAFF
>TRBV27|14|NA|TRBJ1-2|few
TGTGCCAGCAGTTTCGGTGGGGGAGAATATGGCTACACCTTC
CASSFGGGEYGYTF
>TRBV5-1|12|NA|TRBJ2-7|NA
TGCGCCAGCAGCTTGGTGTCCGACGAGCAGTACTTC
CASSLVSDEQYF
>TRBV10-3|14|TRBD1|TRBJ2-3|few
TGTGCCATCAGCCGAGATGGACAGGGAGATACGCAGTATTTT
CAISRDGQGDTQYF
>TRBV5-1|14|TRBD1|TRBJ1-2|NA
TGCGCCAGCAGCCCGGGACAGCCCAACTATGGCTACACCTTC
CASSPGQPNYGYTF
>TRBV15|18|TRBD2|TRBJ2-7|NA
TGTGCCACCAGCAGCGCACTCGGGACTAGCGGCGTGTCCTACGAGCAGTACTTC
CATSSALGTSGVSYEQYF
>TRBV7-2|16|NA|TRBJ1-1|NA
TGTGCCAGCAGCTTTATCGGGAGGCTAATGAACACTGAAGCTTTCTTT
CASSFIGRLMNTEAFF
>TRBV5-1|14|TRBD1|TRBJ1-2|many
TGCGCCAGCAGCCCCGGACAGGGATTGGATGGCTACACCTTC
CASSPGQGLDGYTF